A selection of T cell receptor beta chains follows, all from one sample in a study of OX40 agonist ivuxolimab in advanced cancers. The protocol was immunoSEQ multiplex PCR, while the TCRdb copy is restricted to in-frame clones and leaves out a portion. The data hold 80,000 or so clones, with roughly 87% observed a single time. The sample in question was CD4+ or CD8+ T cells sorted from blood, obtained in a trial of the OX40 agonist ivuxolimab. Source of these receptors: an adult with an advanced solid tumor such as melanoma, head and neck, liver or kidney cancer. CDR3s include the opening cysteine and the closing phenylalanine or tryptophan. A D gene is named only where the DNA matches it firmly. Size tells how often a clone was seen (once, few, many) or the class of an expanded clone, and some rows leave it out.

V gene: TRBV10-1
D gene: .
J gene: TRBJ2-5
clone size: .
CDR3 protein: CASSESLSGRIQYF

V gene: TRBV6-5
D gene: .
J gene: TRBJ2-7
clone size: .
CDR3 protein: CASLRDGNSYEQYF

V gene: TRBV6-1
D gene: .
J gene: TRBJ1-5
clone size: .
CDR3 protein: CASSELRGNQPQHF

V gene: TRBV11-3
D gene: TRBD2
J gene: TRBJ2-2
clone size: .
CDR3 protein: CASSLAGLTGTGELFF

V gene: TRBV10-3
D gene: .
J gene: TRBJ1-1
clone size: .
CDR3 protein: CAISALPDTEAFF

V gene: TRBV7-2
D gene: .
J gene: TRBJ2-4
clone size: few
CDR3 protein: CASSSQRDGIQYF

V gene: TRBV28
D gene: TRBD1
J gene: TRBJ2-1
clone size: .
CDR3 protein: CATDRTYNEQFF

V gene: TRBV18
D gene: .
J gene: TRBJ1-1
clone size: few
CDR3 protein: CASSPPGFTEAFF

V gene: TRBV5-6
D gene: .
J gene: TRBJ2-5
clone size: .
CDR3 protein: CASSLALQGVRKTQYF

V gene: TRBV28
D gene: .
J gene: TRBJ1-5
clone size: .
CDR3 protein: CASSLPRGDLNQPQHF

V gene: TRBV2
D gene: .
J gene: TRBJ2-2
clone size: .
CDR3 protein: CASSELRIERGGELFF

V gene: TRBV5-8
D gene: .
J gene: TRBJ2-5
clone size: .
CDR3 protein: CASSFQNSRRETQYF

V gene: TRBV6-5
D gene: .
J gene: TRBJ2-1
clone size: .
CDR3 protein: CASTSRRGEQFF

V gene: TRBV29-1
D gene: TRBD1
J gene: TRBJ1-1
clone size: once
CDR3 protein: CSVQGAFRNTEAFF

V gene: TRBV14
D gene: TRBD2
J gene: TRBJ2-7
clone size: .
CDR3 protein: CASSRGTSGTYEQYF

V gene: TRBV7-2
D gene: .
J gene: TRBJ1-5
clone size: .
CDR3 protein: CASSLGASLSNQPQHF

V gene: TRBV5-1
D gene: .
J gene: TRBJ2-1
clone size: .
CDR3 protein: CASTDRGDSRTYNEQFF

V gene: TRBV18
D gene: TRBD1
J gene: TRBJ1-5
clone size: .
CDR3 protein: CASSWLPGGGQPQHF

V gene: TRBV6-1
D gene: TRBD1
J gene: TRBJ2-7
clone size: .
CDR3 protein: CASRLGTGTYEQYF

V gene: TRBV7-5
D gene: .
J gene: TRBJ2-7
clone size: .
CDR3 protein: CVRSAQTSGRARQYF

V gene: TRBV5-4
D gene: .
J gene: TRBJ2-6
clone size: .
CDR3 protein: CASSWGSGANVLTF

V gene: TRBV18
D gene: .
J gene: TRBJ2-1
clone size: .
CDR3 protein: CASSPLPVSYNEQFF

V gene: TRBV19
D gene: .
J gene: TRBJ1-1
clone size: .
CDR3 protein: CASSVRNTEAFF

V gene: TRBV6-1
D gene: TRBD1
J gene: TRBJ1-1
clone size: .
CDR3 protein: CASSRTGYFTEAFF

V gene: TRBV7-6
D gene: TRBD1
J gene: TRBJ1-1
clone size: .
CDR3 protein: CASSPRTGGNTEAFF

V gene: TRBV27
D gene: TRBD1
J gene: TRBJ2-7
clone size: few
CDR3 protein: CASSPRGQASYEQYF

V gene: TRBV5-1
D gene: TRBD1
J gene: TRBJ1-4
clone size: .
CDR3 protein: CASSLQGEGEKLFF

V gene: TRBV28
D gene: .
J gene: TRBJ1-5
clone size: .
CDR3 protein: CASSRGLYSNQPQHF

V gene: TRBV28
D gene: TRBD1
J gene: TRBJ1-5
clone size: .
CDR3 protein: CASSRDSLKQPQHF

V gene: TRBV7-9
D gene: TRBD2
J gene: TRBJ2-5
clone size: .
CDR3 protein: CASSHGTSGYQETQYF

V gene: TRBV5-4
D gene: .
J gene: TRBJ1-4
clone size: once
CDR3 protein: CASSLGAADRLFF

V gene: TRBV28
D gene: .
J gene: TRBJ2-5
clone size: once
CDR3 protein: CASSLSRTHGGTQYF

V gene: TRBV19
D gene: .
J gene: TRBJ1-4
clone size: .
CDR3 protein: CARAGGGGAKEKLFF

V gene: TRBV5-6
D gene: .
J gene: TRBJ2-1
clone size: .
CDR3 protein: CASSSLRGTRYNEQFF

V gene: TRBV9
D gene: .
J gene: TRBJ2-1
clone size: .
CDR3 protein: CASSYRTIVGWDEQFF

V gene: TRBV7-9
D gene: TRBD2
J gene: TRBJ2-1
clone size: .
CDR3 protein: CASRTPGLAYNEQFF

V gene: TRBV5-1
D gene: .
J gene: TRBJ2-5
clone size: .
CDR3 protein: CASGWGSETQYF

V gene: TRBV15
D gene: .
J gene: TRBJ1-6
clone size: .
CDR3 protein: CATSRDPRNSPLHF

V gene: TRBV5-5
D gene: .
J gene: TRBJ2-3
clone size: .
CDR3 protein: CASSLDPGSTDTQYF

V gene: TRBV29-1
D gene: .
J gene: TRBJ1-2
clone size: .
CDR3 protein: CSVEGMGGGITNYGYTF

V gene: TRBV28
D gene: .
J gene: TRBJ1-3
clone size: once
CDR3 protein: CASSLGGYSGNTIYF

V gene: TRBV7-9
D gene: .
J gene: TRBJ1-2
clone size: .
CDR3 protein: CASSLGAFRANYGYTF

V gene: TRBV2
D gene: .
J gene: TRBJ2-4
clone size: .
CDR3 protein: CASSDSTVSLYF

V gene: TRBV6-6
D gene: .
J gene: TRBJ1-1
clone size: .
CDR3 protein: CASRITGEAFF

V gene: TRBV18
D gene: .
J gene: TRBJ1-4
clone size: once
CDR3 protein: CASSPLSRGNEKLFF

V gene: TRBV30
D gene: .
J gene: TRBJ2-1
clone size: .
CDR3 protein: CASKSYNEQFF

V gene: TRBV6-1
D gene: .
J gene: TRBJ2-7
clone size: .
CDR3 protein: CASRWSYEQYF

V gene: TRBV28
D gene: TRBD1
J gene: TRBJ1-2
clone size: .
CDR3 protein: CASSLGTGNRMYGYTF